This TCR beta chain appears in the sequencing data of a study of blood T cell repertoires in COVID-19 (dated by TCRdb to the early 2020s). Looking at the study overall: Samples covering the acute and convalescent phases of COVID-19 were provided by collaborators in the United States, Italy and Spain. The material from the prospective study consisted of cDNA or gDNA derived from T cells, B-cell-depleted T cells, or PBMCs. Subjects who had been exposed to COVID-19, were actively infected with it, or had recovered from it provided the deeply sampled blood TCRbeta repertoires that made up the dataset. The repertoires were released in a freely available public database intended as a resource for research on the immune response to SARS-CoV-2. Samples were obtained from the ongoing ImmuneRACE study (first 160 participants) and from 1,254 subjects provided by 6 global collaborators. A de-identified subject ID, COVID-19 status, age in years and sex were almost always included in the sample metadata. Where available, HLA class I and class II types were obtained from metadata supplied by the sample provider rather than from assay-based typing. Study-wide findings and limitations: Clinical and demographic metadata were provided uncurated, with the amount varying by source and participant.

As regards this clone: What antigen it recognizes has not been identified. Base qualities are not provided; no much larger clone lies one nucleotide away.

The immunoSEQ Assay, a bias-controlled multiplex PCR, was used to amplify TCRbeta CDR3 regions from genomic DNA. The published analysis was carried out like this. The number of nucleated cells in each sample was estimated from the amplification of reference gene primers within the assay. To quantify the absolute abundance of each unique TCRbeta CDR3 rearrangement, sequence reads were collapsed and filtered. Productive Simpson clonality was computed per sample as the square root of Simpson's diversity index over productive rearrangements. Drawn from immuneACCESS, this table holds only the in-frame rearrangements with V and J called that TCRdb kept. Clones are partly lost; checked studies trace under half to an unresolved V gene and leave the rest unexplained. The DNA gave D and trimming, while V, J and clone size come from that table. This sample holds 110,000 or so clones; around 81% were observed only once. The top ten constitute about 40% of the sample.

The collaborating institutions used their own protocols to collect whole blood in K2EDTA tubes. For TCRbeta analysis, collaborator samples were shipped as frozen whole blood, as isolated PBMCs, or as DNA extracted from either sample type. The CDR3 holds 16 amino acids from the cysteine to the phenylalanine. Only the CDR3 region is kept as DNA, spanning 48 bases read in frame from base 1. The germline V gene yields LGHNA for CDR1 and YNFKEQ for CDR2. V is trimmed back by 4 bases and J by 3 bases, and the junction contains 7 bases that no gene match accounts for. This TCR derives from a man older than 75 with acute or convalescent COVID-19. This receptor chain uses TRBV4-2 and TRBJ2-1, with 9 bases in between that match TRBD1. What was sequenced was peripheral blood. The encoded CDR3 is CASSPFDRGNYNEQFF. The sequence in DNA is TGTGCCAGCAGCCCTTTCGACAGGGGGAACTACAATGAGCAGTTCTTC.